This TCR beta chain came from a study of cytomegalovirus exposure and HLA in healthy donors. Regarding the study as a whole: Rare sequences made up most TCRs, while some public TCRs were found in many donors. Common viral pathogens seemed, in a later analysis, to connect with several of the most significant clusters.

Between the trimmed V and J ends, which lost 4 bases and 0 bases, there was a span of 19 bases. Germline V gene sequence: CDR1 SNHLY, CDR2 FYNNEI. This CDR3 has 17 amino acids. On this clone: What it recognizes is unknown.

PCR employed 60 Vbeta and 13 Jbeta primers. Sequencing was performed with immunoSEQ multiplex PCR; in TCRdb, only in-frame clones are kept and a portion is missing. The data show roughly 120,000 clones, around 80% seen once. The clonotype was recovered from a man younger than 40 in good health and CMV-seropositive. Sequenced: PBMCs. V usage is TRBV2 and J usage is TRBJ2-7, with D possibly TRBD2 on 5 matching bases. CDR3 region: CASSVDGLYLSSYEQYF. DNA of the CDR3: TGTGCCAGCAGTGTGGATGGACTTTACTTGAGCTCCTACGAGCAGTACTTC.